Reported below is one TCR beta chain. What it binds is unknown. The entry originates in a study of somatic mutations in cytotoxic T cells in rheumatoid arthritis. Points from the study as a whole: The top CD8+ clone topped 20% of CD8+ cells in about an eighth of the 65 patients.

The method was immunoSEQ multiplex PCR; TCRdb's version includes in-frame clones alone and lacks a portion of them. The table lists 9,000 to 13,000 clones, over 80% of them singletons. Looked up from germline, CDR1 is GTSNPN and CDR2 is SVGIG (reference sequence). CDR3 length: 14 amino acids. The trim removed 3 bases at V and 6 bases at J, leaving 5 bases unmatched. The source material was CD8+ T cells sorted from blood. This receptor was taken from an adult with rheumatoid arthritis. The chain links TRBV30 to TRBJ2-1, with 10 bases fitting TRBD1. The DNA for the CDR3 is TGTGCCTGGAGCTCCGGGACAGGGGTCAATGAGCAGTTCTTC. It encodes CAWSSGTGVNEQFF.